This is a list of T cell receptor beta chains from one sample in a study of T cells in Graves' hyperthyroidism and ophthalmopathy. TCRdb fed the multiplex PCR reads into MiXCR, producing one record per CDR3 protein. Among 660,000 or so distinct CDR3 sequences listed, nearly 45% were seen once. The sample consisted of peripheral blood or thyroid tissue (not recorded which). The receptors here all came from an adult man with Graves' disease, either hyperthyroidism or ophthalmopathy (not recorded which). CDR3s leave out the opening cysteine and the closing phenylalanine or tryptophan. Size is stated for part of the rows, as once, few or many counts, or as a class when the clone is expanded.

J gene	V gene	clone size	CDR3 protein
TRBJ2-7	TRBV7-9	many	ASGSRYEQY
TRBJ2-5	TRBV11-2	NA	ASSWSGTQY
TRBJ2-5	TRBV10-3	NA	AIRENGGNQETQY
TRBJ1-2	TRBV6-6	NA	ASSYSQAGGYT
TRBJ1-6	TRBV6-5	few	ASSYGWDSPLH
TRBJ1-2	TRBV29-1	NA	SGTMRGYGYT
TRBJ1-1	TRBV7-2	NA	ASSLSPQVTEAF
TRBJ1-2	TRBV6-4	NA	ASSDLGRSAYGYT
TRBJ1-1	TRBV10-3	NA	AISVDRGLRTEAF
TRBJ1-1	TRBV7-9	NA	ASSLNQGITEAF
TRBJ2-5	TRBV11-2	once	ASSLGVFQETQY
TRBJ1-3	TRBV11-2	few	ASSKQGNTIY
TRBJ1-2	TRBV12-3/TRBV12-4	NA	ASSLWTGDGYT
TRBJ1-2	TRBV12-3/TRBV12-4	many	ASSFVGGNYGYT
TRBJ1-5	TRBV24-1	NA	ATSYSRQGGQPQH
TRBJ2-6	TRBV7-9	NA	ASSPRTGTNSGANGLT
TRBJ1-6	TRBV25-1	NA	ASRGDSDSPLH
TRBJ2-6	TRBV7-8	NA	ASSLDGGGSSGANVLT
TRBJ1-2	TRBV7-3	NA	ASSQPGQDLYGYT
TRBJ1-1	TRBV20-1	NA	SARTQGQGGEAF
TRBJ1-6	TRBV7-9	many	ASSPGRGYSPLH
TRBJ1-5	TRBV13	NA	ASSLGGEGGNQTQH
TRBJ1-1	TRBV5-1	NA	ASSFQGAQSAEAF
TRBJ2-7	TRBV5-1	NA	ASSFRQSYEQY
TRBJ2-5	TRBV20-1	many	SAWGVRETQY
TRBJ1-2	TRBV9	few	ASSPRQGGNGYT
TRBJ1-2	TRBV19	many	ASSVTGHHGYT
TRBJ2-7	TRBV20-1	NA	SARSTDRALQQY
TRBJ1-6	TRBV10-3	many	AISVAGVNSPLH